These 3 T cell receptor beta chains were sequenced from one sample in a study of blood T cell repertoires in COVID-19. Some clones are missing from TCRdb's copy, which holds only in-frame ones; the method was immunoSEQ multiplex PCR. The sample carries 70,000 or so clones, more than 75% recorded once. Sequencing was performed on peripheral blood. The receptors derive from a human donor in a cohort sampled during active COVID-19.

This clone was recorded only once. This sequence joins TRBV5-1 and TRBJ1-1; possible D gene TRBD1, 5 bases. Between the trimmed V and J ends, which lost 0 bases and 4 bases, there was a span of 13 bases. Germline CDR1 reads SGHRS; CDR2 reads YFSETQ. This CDR3 spans 15 amino acids. CDR3 DNA sequence: TGCGCCAGCAGCTTGGCCGGGGGGGATGGCACTGAAGCTTTCTTT. Residues: CASSLAGGDGTEAFF.

V usage is TRBV10-3 and J usage is TRBJ1-3; D gene ambiguous. This CDR3 region has 16 residues. Trimming cost V 0 bases and J 0 bases, with 9 bases left between them. CDR1 ENHRY and CDR2 SYGVKD come from the germline V gene. The CDR3 nucleotides read TGTGCCATCAGTGAGTCTGTTTATCTCTCTGGAAACACCATATATTTT. Translating it yields CAISESVYLSGNTIYF.

The chain links TRBV5-8 to TRBJ2-7, with 7 bases lining up with TRBD1. The CDR3 length is 13 residues. After removal of 4 bases from V and 2 bases from J, the junction contained 3 bases not matched to a gene. The germline V gene has CDR1 SGHTS and CDR2 YDEGEE. The CDR3 loop reads CASSAGQAYEQYF. The CDR3 bases are TGTGCCAGCAGCGCCGGACAGGCCTACGAGCAGTACTTC.